Below are 20 T cell receptor beta chains sequenced from a single sample in a study of early T cells in non-severe SARS-CoV-2 infection. TCRdb re-called the 5' RACE reads through MiXCR, storing one row per CDR3 protein. The table shows 80,000 or so distinct CDR3 sequences, with around 16% occurring only once. Source material: whole blood. Every receptor here comes from an adult who was a healthcare worker with PCR-confirmed SARS-CoV-2 infection or an uninfected control (not recorded which).

The chain employs TRBV5-1 and TRBJ2-1; 9 nucleotides agree with TRBD2. Germline V gene data show CDR1 as SGHRS and CDR2 as YFSETQ. The CDR3 is 16 residues long. J was trimmed by 5 bases and V by 0 bases; bases with no gene match: 6. In nucleotides, the CDR3 is TGCGCCAGCAGCTTGGCGATGTCTAGCGGGAACAATGAGCAGTTCTTC. It encodes CASSLAMSSGNNEQFF. Filled out from reference TRBV5-1 and TRBJ2-1, the complete variable domain reads KAGVTQTPRYLIKTRGQQVTLSCSPISGHRSVSWYQQTPGQGLQFLFEYFSETQRNKGNFPGRFSGRQFSNSRSEMNVSTLELGDSALYLCASSLAMSSGNNEQFFGPGTRLTVL.

The J gene is TRBJ1-2, the V gene TRBV27; D possibly corresponds to TRBD1 (5 bases). V was pared by 0 bases and J by 2 bases, with 13 bases between. Germline lookup yields CDR1 MNHEY and CDR2 SMNVEV (reference sequence). The CDR3 runs 16 residues. The CDR3 reads CASSLSIGTGNYGYTF. The CDR3 coding sequence is TGTGCCAGCAGTTTATCGATCGGGACGGGCAACTATGGCTACACCTTC.

This clonotype was counted ten times or more. V usage is TRBV11-2 and J usage is TRBJ2-1; TRBD2 agrees at 10 bases. Germline V CDR1 and CDR2: SGHAT, FQNNGV. This CDR3 has 17 residues. Trimming cost V 0 bases and J 6 bases; bases outside gene matches: 8. Here the CDR3 DNA reads TGTGCCAGCAGCTTAGATCTAGGGCTAGCGGGAGTCAATGAGCAGTTCTTC. It is translated as CASSLDLGLAGVNEQFF.

J is TRBJ2-1 and V is TRBV5-4, with D possibly TRBD2 on 6 matching bases. CDR3 length equals 16 residues. CDR1 is SGHNT, CDR2 YYREEE, per germline (reference sequence). V lost 3 bases and J 5 bases, leaving 18 bases between the germline ends. Written as DNA, the CDR3 is TGTGCCAGCAGCTCAAGGGGCGGGGAGGCCCACAATGAGCAGTTCTTC. Translated, it gives CASSSRGGEAHNEQFF.

This clonotype has more than one count but fewer than ten. The rearrangement links TRBV12-3 or TRBV12-4 to TRBJ2-1; 7 nucleotides agree with TRBD2. This CDR3 comprises 15 residues. Germline trimming cut 3 bases from V and 3 bases from J; bases unmatched to any gene: 5. This CDR3 is CASSFSPSGYNEQFF. The DNA for the CDR3 is TGTGCCAGCAGTTTTTCCCCTAGCGGCTACAATGAGCAGTTCTTC.

V gene TRBV18 combines with J gene TRBJ2-5, with D uncertain. Trimming took 3 bases from V and 2 from J, leaving 10 bases between them. The CDR3 totals 14 residues. The germline CDR1 and CDR2 sequences are KGHSH and LQKENI. CDR3 region: CASSPRLGQETQYF. As DNA, the CDR3 is TGTGCCAGCTCACCCCGACTCGGGCAAGAGACCCAGTACTTC.

The rearrangement links TRBV30 to TRBJ2-3; D gene ambiguous. Deletions cut 8 bases from V and 3 bases from J, with 12 bases between. The CDR3 runs to 12 residues. The germline gives CDR1 GTSNPN, CDR2 SVGIG (reference sequence). Here the CDR3 reads CARTSMTDTQYF. CDR3 nucleotides: TGTGCCCGGACGTCCATGACAGATACGCAGTATTTT. Looking up the rest from reference TRBV30 and TRBJ2-3 gives the full variable domain: SQTIHQWPATLVQPVGSPLSLECTVEGTSNPNLYWYRQAAGRGLQLLFYSVGIGQISSEVPQNLSASRPQDRQFILSSKKLLLSDSGFYLCARTSMTDTQYFGPGTRLTVL.

The chain links TRBV5-1 to TRBJ1-1; maybe TRBD1 (5 bases). Germline values: CDR1 SGHRS, CDR2 YFSETQ. CDR3 length: 15 amino acids. The ends were cut back, 0 bases at V and 1 base at J, with 10 bases in the middle. The CDR3 DNA sequence: TGCGCCAGCAGCTTGGTCTCAGGGAGGAACACTGAAGCTTTCTTT. This encodes CASSLVSGRNTEAFF.

The genes are TRBV29-1 and TRBJ2-3; D is undetermined. The ends were cut back, 4 bases at V and 0 bases at J, with 17 bases in the middle. The V gene's germline CDR1 is SQVTM and CDR2 ANQGSEA. The CDR3 length is 16 residues. CDR3 DNA: TGCAGCGTTGGCAACAGCCGAGCAAGTAGCACAGATACGCAGTATTTT. Amino acids: CSVGNSRASSTDTQYF.

V usage is TRBV19 and J usage is TRBJ1-5; D is unclear. V lost 9 bases and J lost 11, with 14 bases in between. Germline lookup yields CDR1 LNHDA and CDR2 SQIVND (reference sequence). The CDR3 covers 11 residues. The DNA of the CDR3 is TGTGCCAGCCCCCCCTCGGAGGCCCAGCATTTT. This sequence encodes CASPPSEAQHF.

In its sample, this clonotype was seen a few times. This sequence joins TRBV28 and TRBJ1-2; D call uncertain. The germline V and J ends were trimmed by 6 bases and 1 base, with 6 bases remaining between them. The CDR3 length is 12 residues. Germline CDR1 reads MDHEN; CDR2 reads SYDVKM. CDR3 loop: CASSDLNYGYTF. CDR3 in DNA: TGTGCCAGCAGCGACCTTAACTATGGCTACACCTTC.

The chain's CDR3 is CATKGGNYEQYF. The CDR3 DNA follows: TGTGCCACCAAGGGAGGGAACTACGAGCAGTACTTC. The rearrangement uses TRBV6-2 or TRBV6-3 and TRBJ2-7; 7 bases match TRBD2. The V gene's germline CDR1 is MNHEY and CDR2 SVGEGT. With 10 bases clipped from V and 3 bases from J, the junction kept 6 bases outside the gene matches. The CDR3 has 12 residues.

This chain joins TRBV7-9 and TRBJ2-7; D gene unclear. Per germline, CDR1 SEHNR and CDR2 FQNEAQ (reference sequence). Trimming removed 5 bases at V and 3 bases at J, with 14 bases between. This CDR3 region has 14 residues. CDR3 sequence: CASSAYSPDYEQYF. For the CDR3, the DNA is TGTGCCAGCAGCGCATACTCCCCGGACTACGAGCAGTACTTC.

The rearrangement links TRBV9 to TRBJ2-5, with D uncertain. Deletions cut 0 bases from V and 5 bases from J, with 11 bases between. This CDR3 has 14 amino acids. Per the germline V gene, CDR1 is SGDLS and CDR2 is YYNGEE. The CDR3 spells CASSVGTDGETQYF. In nucleotides, the CDR3 is TGTGCCAGCAGCGTAGGGACCGATGGGGAGACCCAGTACTTC.

This clonotype was observed many times. This chain uses TRBV12-3 or TRBV12-4 with TRBJ2-1, with D perhaps matching TRBD1 (6 bases). V was cut by 7 bases and J by 2 bases, with 12 bases left in between. This CDR3 has 14 residues. The CDR3 DNA follows: TGTGCCAGCATCCTGGACAGCCCCTACAATGAGCAGTTCTTC. Encoded protein: CASILDSPYNEQFF.

This chain connects TRBV4-2 to TRBJ1-2; no definite D call. Germline loops: CDR1 LGHNA, CDR2 YNFKEQ. V was shortened by 0 bases and J by 4 bases, with 6 bases between the two germline ends. The CDR3 runs 13 residues. CDR3 nucleotides: TGTGCCAGCAGCCAAGAAGGACCCTATGGCTACACCTTC. Translated: CASSQEGPYGYTF.

This clonotype showed up just a few times. CDR3 protein: CASRVAGRYDTQYF. CDR3 in DNA: TGTGCCAGCAGGGTAGCGGGGCGGTATGATACGCAGTATTTT. V gene TRBV7-2 combines with J gene TRBJ2-3; 8 nucleotides line up with TRBD2. The CDR3 runs 14 residues. Germline V gene data show CDR1 as SGHTA and CDR2 as FQGNSA. The V gene end was trimmed by 6 bases and the J gene end by 6 bases; junction bases not matched to a gene: 8. Full variable domain (remainder filled in from reference TRBV7-2 and TRBJ2-3): GAGVSQSPSNKVTEKGKDVELRCDPISGHTALYWYRQSLGQGLEFLIYFQGNSAPDKSGLPSDRFSAERTGGSVSTLTIQRTQQEDSAVYLCASRVAGRYDTQYFGPGTRLTVL.

The chain joins TRBV9 to TRBJ2-7, with 11 bases fitting TRBD2. The CDR3 runs to 14 residues. Losses at the gene ends were 2 bases for V and 2 bases for J; bases not matched to a gene: 0. Germline CDR1 SGDLS, CDR2 YYNGEE. CDR3 protein: CASSVTSGTYEQYF. CDR3 sequence (DNA): TGTGCCAGCAGCGTGACTAGCGGGACCTACGAGCAGTACTTC.

CDR3 coding DNA: TGTGCCAGCAGCTTACGGCCTTCCACTTTGGCTAGCACAGATACGCAGTATTTT. It specifies CASSLRPSTLASTDTQYF. This rearrangement joins TRBV7-3 to TRBJ2-3; no clear D gene. V gave up 2 bases and J gave up 0 bases, with 18 bases separating them. Germline CDR1 SGHTA, CDR2 FQGTGA. The CDR3 has 18 residues.

This clonotype turned up a few times. The V and J genes are TRBV29-1 and TRBJ2-2; D unresolved. Trimming removed 5 bases from V and 5 bases from J, with 0 bases in between. The CDR3 consists of 9 residues. Germline assignment: CDR1 SQVTM and CDR2 ANQGSEA. CDR3 coding DNA: TGCAGCGTTACCGGGGAGCTGTTTTTT. This translates into CSVTGELFF.